Shown below are 29 T cell receptor beta chains from a single sample sequenced in a study of blood T cell repertoires in COVID-19. Clones were read by immunoSEQ multiplex PCR, and TCRdb kept only the in-frame ones, dropping some. This table holds fewer than 250,000 clones, approximately 86% found once. The sample taken for sequencing was PBMCs or T cells enriched from blood (not recorded which). These receptors were obtained from a woman aged 35 to 49 with acute COVID-19.

A remark on this clone: Different DNA sequences within this sample yield the same CDR3. The J gene is TRBJ2-7, the V gene TRBV11-3, with D tentatively TRBD1 (5 bases). Deletions cut 0 bases from V and 1 base from J, with 10 bases between. CDR1 SGHNT and CDR2 YENEEA come from the germline V gene. The CDR3 contains 15 residues. In nucleotides, the CDR3 is TGTGCCAGCAGCTTAGAGTCAGGGTTATCCTACGAGCAGTACTTC. Amino acid sequence: CASSLESGLSYEQYF.

V is TRBV15 and J is TRBJ2-1; 7 nucleotides match TRBD2. CDR3 length: 16 amino acids. V lost 0 bases and J lost 2; bases outside the gene matches: 4. Germline CDR1 LNHNV, CDR2 YYDKDF (reference sequence). CDR3 loop: CATSRDPAGAYNEQFF. CDR3 nucleotide sequence: TGTGCCACCAGCAGAGATCCCGCGGGAGCCTACAATGAGCAGTTCTTC.

This chain uses TRBV11-2 with TRBJ2-7; D unclear. Per the germline V gene, CDR1 is SGHAT and CDR2 is FQNNGV. Trimming left V 8 bases short and J 3 bases short, with 8 bases between. The CDR3 length is 11 residues. The CDR3 is CASVEDYEQYF. CDR3 DNA sequence: TGTGCCAGCGTTGAGGACTACGAGCAGTACTTC.

The chain carries TRBV11-3 and TRBJ1-2; D unclear. The length of the CDR3 is 16 residues. The V gene's germline CDR1 is SGHNT and CDR2 YENEEA. V was shortened by 3 bases and J by 5 bases, with 19 bases between the two germline ends. The CDR3 sequence: CASSFTTSGKKYGYTF. CDR3 nucleotides: TGTGCCAGCAGCTTTACAACTTCGGGGAAAAAATATGGCTACACCTTC.

The chain recombines TRBV7-2 with TRBJ2-2; D is possibly TRBD1 (6 bases). This CDR3 contains 14 residues. CDR1 and CDR2 from the germline V gene are SGHTA and FQGNSA. Trimming left V 5 bases short and J 6 bases short, with 13 bases between. The CDR3 reads CASSVQGEAGELFF. The CDR3 DNA follows: TGTGCCAGCAGCGTACAGGGTGAGGCCGGGGAGCTGTTTTTT.

This chain links TRBV5-1 with TRBJ2-7; 7 bases map to TRBD2. The V gene's germline CDR1 is SGHRS and CDR2 YFSETQ. After removal of 5 bases from V and 1 base from J, the junction contained 9 bases not matched to a gene. The CDR3 has 15 amino acids. The CDR3 sequence: CASSLFGEGSYEQYF. The CDR3 DNA follows: TGCGCCAGCAGTCTCTTTGGGGAGGGGTCCTACGAGCAGTACTTC.

A note on this clone: Other DNA sequences in the sample encode the same CDR3. The gene calls are TRBV3-1 (or the pseudogene TRBV3-2) and TRBJ2-1; no definite D call. The CDR3 is 12 amino acids. With 2 bases removed from V and 6 bases from J, the gap between germline ends came to 5 bases. From germline, CDR1 is LGHDT and CDR2 YNNKEL (reference sequence). The CDR3 bases are TGTGCCAGCAGCCAAAGCCGCAATGAGCAGTTCTTC. This translates into CASSQSRNEQFF.

This clone was picked up a small number of times. This chain uses TRBV19 with TRBJ1-5; D is ambiguous. Germline V gene lookup returns CDR1 LNHDA and CDR2 SQIVND (reference sequence). CDR3 length: 17 residues. V was cut by 0 bases and J by 0 bases, with 12 bases left in between. DNA for the CDR3: TGTGCCAGTAGTATAGAAGCCGGGTTCTATAGCAATCAGCCCCAGCATTTT. Protein product: CASSIEAGFYSNQPQHF.

The chain recombines TRBV7-2 with TRBJ2-7; TRBD2 aligns across 13 bases. The CDR3 sequence is 17 residues long. Trimming cost V 6 bases and J 6 bases; bases outside gene matches: 14. CDR1 and CDR2 (germline): SGHTA, FQGNSA. The CDR3 DNA reads as TGTGCCAGCAGTTCACGGACTAGCGGGAGTTGGTCCGGCGAGCAGTACTTC. Translation: CASSSRTSGSWSGEQYF.

This sequence joins TRBV14 and TRBJ2-2; 14 bases are a match to TRBD2. The CDR3 contains 19 residues. V lost 5 bases and J lost 0; bases outside the gene matches: 8. Germline assignment: CDR1 SGHDN and CDR2 FVKESK. The CDR3 DNA sequence: TGTGCCAGCAGCACCCGATTGACTAGCGGGAGGGCGAACACCGGGGAGCTGTTTTTT. This encodes CASSTRLTSGRANTGELFF.

The chain employs TRBV9 and TRBJ2-3; D might be TRBD1 (5 bases). CDR1 and CDR2 (germline): SGDLS, YYNGEE. The CDR3 loop spans 18 amino acids. V was clipped by 2 bases and J by 2 bases, with 21 bases between them. The CDR3 DNA reads TGTGCCAGCAGCGTCGCATCAAGGGGCTTATTTTTCACAGATACGCAGTATTTT. Amino acids: CASSVASRGLFFTDTQYF.

The chain recombines TRBV5-5 with TRBJ1-1; D gene unclear. CDR1 is SGHKS, CDR2 YYEKEE, per germline (reference sequence). The CDR3 covers 12 residues. V was cut by 4 bases and J by 5 bases, with 9 bases left in between. CDR3 sequence (DNA): TGTGCCAGCAGCCTAGTTTGGACTGAAGCTTTCTTT. Amino acids: CASSLVWTEAFF.

This clone appeared a few times. The chain recombines TRBV28 with TRBJ1-1; 7 nucleotides align to TRBD1. CDR3 length equals 15 residues. The junction had 15 bases not matched to a gene; V was cut back by 3 bases and J by 11 bases. The germline V gene has CDR1 MDHEN and CDR2 SYDVKM. CDR3 coding DNA: TGTGCCAGCAGTTTGGTTTACAGGGGTAATTTAGGGGCTTTCTTT. Its translation is CASSLVYRGNLGAFF.

The V gene is TRBV5-5, the J gene TRBJ2-2; D is perhaps TRBD2 (5 bases). The CDR3 contains 14 residues. V gave up 0 bases and J gave up 8 bases, with 11 bases separating them. In germline, CDR1 is SGHKS, CDR2 YYEKEE (reference sequence). For the CDR3, the DNA is TGTGCCAGCAGCTTGGAGAGACGGGGAGGGGAGCTGTTTTTT. Its protein is CASSLERRGGELFF.

This clone occurred once. This chain joins TRBV4-1 and TRBJ1-1, with no clear D. CDR3 length equals 14 residues. Germline V gives CDR1 MGHRA, CDR2 YSYEKL. Trimming left V 0 bases short and J 0 bases short, with 5 bases between. This CDR3 is CASSQESMNTEAFF. The CDR3 DNA reads as TGCGCCAGCAGCCAAGAGTCAATGAACACTGAAGCTTTCTTT.

This chain links TRBV28 with TRBJ2-1; D perhaps matches TRBD1 (6 bases). Trimming pared 6 bases from V and 6 bases from J, leaving 15 bases between. This CDR3 comprises 14 residues. The germline V gene has CDR1 MDHEN and CDR2 SYDVKM. Here the CDR3 DNA reads TGTGCCAGCAGCAAAACAGGGAATGGCAATGAGCAGTTCTTC. Protein: CASSKTGNGNEQFF. Full variable domain (remainder filled in from reference TRBV28 and TRBJ2-1): DVKVTQSSRYLVKRTGEKVFLECVQDMDHENMFWYRQDPGLGLRLIYFSYDVKMKEKGDIPEGYSVSREKKERFSLILESASTNQTSMYLCASSKTGNGNEQFFGPGTRLTVL.

CDR3 protein: CASSPPVRGEETQYF. CDR3 DNA: TGTGCCAGCTCACCACCTGTTAGGGGTGAGGAGACCCAGTACTTC. The chain combines TRBV18 with TRBJ2-5; D may be TRBD1 (5 bases). In germline, CDR1 is KGHSH, CDR2 LQKENI. The ends were cut back, 0 bases at V and 5 bases at J, with 13 bases in the middle. The CDR3 is 15 residues long.

This chain joins TRBV19 and TRBJ2-5, with D maybe TRBD2 (6 bases). The CDR3 is made up of 14 amino acids. Germline V gene sequence: CDR1 LNHDA, CDR2 SQIVND (reference sequence). The ends were cut back, 7 bases at V and 5 bases at J, with 17 bases in the middle. CDR3 sequence reads: CASTAPGRRETQYF. CDR3 bases: TGTGCCAGTACCGCCCCGGGGAGGAGGGAGACCCAGTACTTC. Based on the CDR3 plus reference TRBV19 and TRBJ2-5, the full variable domain is DGGITQSPKYLFRKEGQNVTLSCEQNLNHDAMYWYRQDPGQGLRLIYYSQIVNDFQKGDIAEGYSVSREKKESFPLTVTSAQKNPTAFYLCASTAPGRRETQYFGPGTRLLVL.

This clone has only a few counts. The chain recombines TRBV4-2 with TRBJ1-5; maybe TRBD1 (6 bases). The CDR3 is 14 amino acids. Germline V gene sequence: CDR1 LGHNA, CDR2 YNFKEQ. Deletions cut 2 bases from V and 7 bases from J, with 12 bases between. This CDR3 reads CASSQLTGSQPQHF. The CDR3 DNA is TGTGCCAGCAGCCAACTCACAGGGAGCCAGCCCCAGCATTTT.

J is TRBJ1-2 and V is TRBV7-2; D is unclear. Trimming pared 1 base from V and 3 bases from J, leaving 6 bases between. Germline lookup yields CDR1 SGHTA and CDR2 FQGNSA. There are 13 residues in the CDR3. In DNA, the CDR3 is TGTGCCAGCAGCTTAGGCCGGGACTATGGCTACACCTTC. This translates into CASSLGRDYGYTF.

The chain is built from TRBV5-1 and TRBJ2-6; 9 bases are a match to TRBD1. V shed 4 bases and J 1 base; nucleotides not matched to a gene: 12. The CDR3 length is 19 residues. Germline V gene sequence: CDR1 SGHRS, CDR2 YFSETQ. The CDR3 DNA reads as TGCGCCAGCAGCGGCCGGGACAGGGTCTATCCATCTGGGGCCAACGTCCTGACTTTC. This codes for CASSGRDRVYPSGANVLTF.

The gene calls are TRBV28 and TRBJ1-6; no clear D gene. Trimming took 5 bases from V and 8 from J, leaving 16 bases between them. The V gene's germline CDR1 is MDHEN and CDR2 SYDVKM. CDR3 length: 15 residues. CDR3 bases: TGTGCCAGCAGTCCCACGGGGAGGTCCCATTCACCCCTCCACTTT. It is translated as CASSPTGRSHSPLHF.

The table lists this clone with a few counts. This rearrangement joins TRBV4-2 to TRBJ2-2; weak D call: TRBD2 (5 bases). Germline CDR1 and CDR2: LGHNA and YNFKEQ. There are 14 residues in the CDR3. V shed 1 base and J shed 4 bases, with 7 bases lying between them. In DNA form, the CDR3 reads TGTGCCAGCAGCCAAGGAGGGAGCACCGGGGAGCTGTTTTTT. It is translated as CASSQGGSTGELFF.

This clone was seen a few times. The chain couples TRBV4-3 to TRBJ2-5; D gene uncertain. Germline-derived CDR1 and CDR2 are LGHNA and YSLEER. The V end lost 0 bases, the J end lost 5 bases, and 7 bases lay between the germline ends. The CDR3 extends over 13 amino acids. The CDR3, as DNA: TGCGCCAGCAGCCAAGAGAGGTGGGAGACCCAGTACTTC. Translation: CASSQERWETQYF.

This chain joins TRBV9 and TRBJ2-7; 12 positions match TRBD1. V lost 4 bases and J lost 7; bases outside the gene matches: 6. This CDR3 contains 14 residues. The germline CDR1 and CDR2 sequences are SGDLS and YYNGEE. CDR3 sequence: CASSPGQGAREQYF. DNA of the CDR3: TGTGCCAGCAGCCCGGGACAGGGGGCGCGAGAGCAGTACTTC.

The J gene is TRBJ2-3, the V gene TRBV10-3; 8 nucleotides align to TRBD1. V was clipped by 10 bases and J by 0 bases; unmatched bases: 6. CDR1 and CDR2 from the germline V gene are ENHRY and SYGVKD. The CDR3 contains 14 residues. In nucleotides, the CDR3 is TGTGCCACGACAGGGGACCTCAGCACAGATACGCAGTATTTT. Translated: CATTGDLSTDTQYF.

This clone has just a few counts. The V and J genes are TRBV15 and TRBJ1-1; 8 bases are shared with TRBD1. With V trimmed by 7 bases and J by 6 bases, 7 bases remained unmatched. The CDR3 covers 13 residues. Germline V CDR1 and CDR2: LNHNV, YYDKDF (reference sequence). The CDR3 bases are TGTGCCACCAAGACACAGGGGGGAGCTGAAGCTTTCTTT. This encodes CATKTQGGAEAFF.

The genes are TRBV10-1 and TRBJ2-7; the match to TRBD2 covers 12 bases. Looked up from germline, CDR1 is WNHNN and CDR2 is SYGVQD (reference sequence). There are 16 residues in the CDR3. The ends lost 4 bases at V and 4 bases at J; junction bases unmatched: 8. As DNA, the CDR3 is TGCGCCAGCAGTGTCGTTCTAGCGGGAGGGAAGTACGAGCAGTACTTC. Translating gives CASSVVLAGGKYEQYF.

This clone was observed a few times. This chain joins TRBV7-2 and TRBJ1-2; tentative D call: TRBD1 (6 bases). The germline V and J ends were trimmed by 2 bases and 7 bases, with 17 bases remaining between them. Germline-derived CDR1 and CDR2 are SGHTA and FQGNSA. The CDR3 has 15 amino acids. The CDR3 nucleotides read TGTGCCAGCAGCTTAACAGGGTTGGTTAGTTTTGGCTACACCTTC. Translated, it gives CASSLTGLVSFGYTF.